Presented here are 12 T cell receptor beta chains from one specimen sequenced in a study of spatial heterogeneity in lung cancer. TCRdb passed the 5' RACE reads through MiXCR, listing each CDR3 protein once. The sample lists tens of thousands of distinct CDR3 sequences, about 11% occurring once. Time point noted: blood at routine non-recurrence follow-up after resection. Sequenced here: PBMCs, sampled at follow-up. All receptors derive from a male donor with early-stage non-small cell lung cancer.

J is TRBJ2-7 and V is TRBV7-9; possible D gene TRBD2, 6 bases. Germline V gene data show CDR1 as SEHNR and CDR2 as FQNEAQ (reference sequence). Trimming cost V 5 bases and J 0 bases, with 11 bases left between them. The CDR3 runs to 14 residues. CDR3 DNA sequence: TGTGCCAGCAGCCTCAGCGGGTCCTCCTACGAGCAGTACTTC. It yields the protein CASSLSGSSYEQYF.

This clonotype was found a few times. The rearrangement links TRBV7-9 to TRBJ2-7; no definite D call. V shed 4 bases and J shed 4 bases, with 8 bases lying between them. This CDR3 has 12 amino acids. Germline V lookup: CDR1 SEHNR, CDR2 FQNEAQ (reference sequence). The DNA for the CDR3 is TGTGCCAGCAGCTCCTCTATGTACGAGCAGTACTTC. Encoded protein: CASSSSMYEQYF.

This rearrangement joins TRBV20-1 to TRBJ2-7, with D possibly TRBD1 on 5 matching bases. The V gene lost 3 bases and the J gene lost 3 bases, with 12 bases spanning the gap. The CDR3 contains 13 residues. CDR1 and CDR2 (germline): DFQATT, SNEGSKA (reference sequence). The CDR3 protein is CSASAGPYYEQYF. In DNA, the CDR3 is TGCAGTGCTAGTGCAGGGCCGTACTACGAGCAGTACTTC.

In this sample, this clonotype turned up a few times. The rearrangement joins TRBV20-1 to TRBJ2-3, with D perhaps being TRBD1 or TRBD2 (5 bases each). CDR1 DFQATT and CDR2 SNEGSKA come from the germline V gene (reference sequence). This CDR3 comprises 13 residues. Trimming left V 4 bases short and J 2 bases short, with 10 bases between. The CDR3 is CSAIPGATDTQYF. CDR3 nucleotide sequence: TGCAGTGCTATTCCCGGGGCCACAGATACGCAGTATTTT.

This clonotype was picked up one time. This rearrangement joins TRBV11-2 to TRBJ2-7, with TRBD2 as a possible D gene (7 bases). CDR1 and CDR2 (germline): SGHAT, FQNNGV. The length of the CDR3 is 15 residues. V was trimmed by 5 bases and J by 4 bases, leaving 18 bases between them. CDR3 in DNA: TGTGCCAGCAGCGCCGGGGGGCTAAAGGGGTACGAGCAGTACTTC. This gives the protein CASSAGGLKGYEQYF.

This clonotype has a count of ten or more. The CDR3 sequence: CASSSSGRFSYEQYF. CDR3 bases: TGTGCCAGCAGCAGTAGCGGGAGGTTCTCCTACGAGCAGTACTTC. The chain has TRBV12-3 or TRBV12-4 and TRBJ2-7; 10 bases match TRBD2. The V gene end was trimmed by 6 bases and the J gene end by 0 bases; junction bases not matched to a gene: 5. CDR3 length: 15 amino acids.

This clonotype was detected a few times. The CDR3 reads CSARRGLGPTDTQYF. The CDR3 nucleotides read TGCAGTGCTAGACGGGGACTAGGTCCCACAGATACGCAGTATTTT. The chain employs TRBV20-1 and TRBJ2-3, with 8 positions matching TRBD2. The V gene's germline CDR1 is DFQATT and CDR2 SNEGSKA (reference sequence). Trimming took 2 bases from V and 2 from J; bases not matched to a gene: 6. This CDR3 has 15 residues.

The CDR3 region has the DNA TGTGCCAGCAGCCCCACCAGGGGAGGGATTTACAATGAGCAGTTCTTC. Amino acid sequence: CASSPTRGGIYNEQFF. The chain employs TRBV9 and TRBJ2-1; a weak D match, TRBD2 (7 bases). Trimming pared 4 bases from V and 4 bases from J, leaving 18 bases between. CDR1 is SGDLS and CDR2 is YYNGEE in the germline V gene. The CDR3 has 16 residues.

In its sample, this clonotype was seen a few times. The chain employs TRBV6-5 and TRBJ1-5; the D gene is possibly TRBD1 (6 bases). V was pared by 5 bases and J by 2 bases, with 16 bases between. The CDR3 contains 16 residues. CDR1 is MNHEY, CDR2 SVGAGI, per germline. The CDR3 DNA sequence: TGTGCCAGCAGTCAGGAGACAGGAGGTGGCAATCAGCCCCAGCATTTT. Translated, it gives CASSQETGGGNQPQHF.

This clonotype was counted at least ten times. The chain recombines TRBV7-3 with TRBJ2-5; TRBD2 matches 11 bases. The CDR3 extends over 16 amino acids. CDR1 is SGHTA, CDR2 FQGTGA, per germline. Losses at the gene ends were 5 bases for V and 1 base for J; bases not matched to a gene: 6. The CDR3 coding sequence is TGTGCCAGCAGCAACTCCGGGACTAGCGGCCAAGAGACCCAGTACTTC. Its protein product is CASSNSGTSGQETQYF.

This clonotype was observed many times. This chain connects TRBV7-8 to TRBJ1-6, with D possibly being TRBD1 (5 bases). V was clipped by 4 bases and J by 5 bases, with 9 bases between them. CDR1 is SGHVS, CDR2 FQNEAQ, per germline. The CDR3 is 14 residues long. The CDR3: CASSSRGNNSPLHF. The CDR3, as DNA: TGTGCCAGCAGCTCGCGGGGGAATAATTCACCCCTCCACTTT.

The V call is TRBV2, the J call TRBJ2-7; D not certain. V dropped 0 bases and J dropped 6 bases, with 12 bases sitting between them. The CDR3 is made up of 14 amino acids. Germline V gives CDR1 SNHLY, CDR2 FYNNEI. CDR3 sequence: CASSEAQTSSEQYF. The CDR3 bases are TGTGCCAGCAGTGAAGCGCAGACGTCGAGCGAGCAGTACTTC.